The 29 T cell receptor beta chains below all came from one sample that was sequenced in a study of T-cell memory formation after mild COVID-19. TCRdb independently ran MiXCR on the 5' RACE reads; one entry per CDR3 protein. Among about 560,000 distinct CDR3 sequences, roughly 18% were seen once, and the ten largest hold 12%. The sample consisted of PBMCs or a T cell subset sorted from them (not recorded which). These receptors came from an adult woman who had mild COVID-19 (a few samples of this study predate the infection). Cell type and time point are not known.

This clonotype has more than one count but fewer than ten. The chain joins TRBV24-1 to TRBJ2-1; no reliable D call. The CDR3 is 16 amino acids. Germline V CDR1 and CDR2: KGHDR, SFDVKD. The germline V and J ends were trimmed by 0 bases and 0 bases, with 8 bases remaining between them. CDR3 residues: CATSDLQASSYNEQFF. The CDR3 nucleotides are TGTGCCACCAGTGATTTGCAGGCGAGCTCCTACAATGAGCAGTTCTTC.

This clonotype has ten or more counts. This chain uses TRBV20-1 with TRBJ2-2; 9 bases fit TRBD2. CDR1 is DFQATT and CDR2 is SNEGSKA in the germline V gene (reference sequence). J gave up 3 bases and V 1 base, and 9 bases lay outside the gene matches. This CDR3 spans 17 amino acids. CDR3 in amino acids: CSARVSSGRPDTGELFF. DNA for the CDR3: TGCAGTGCTAGAGTTTCAAGCGGGAGGCCGGACACCGGGGAGCTGTTTTTT.

The chain couples TRBV7-2 to TRBJ1-1; D is uncertain. V lost 2 bases and J lost 0, with 10 bases in between. Germline CDR1 SGHTA, CDR2 FQGNSA. The CDR3 runs to 15 residues. Here the CDR3 reads CASSLYRILNTEAFF. Written as DNA, the CDR3 is TGTGCCAGCAGCTTATATAGGATCTTGAACACTGAAGCTTTCTTT.

The chain joins TRBV11-2 to TRBJ2-1; D gene uncertain. This CDR3 contains 17 residues. V gave up 5 bases and J gave up 0 bases, with 17 bases separating them. The germline gives CDR1 SGHAT, CDR2 FQNNGV. Written as DNA, the CDR3 is TGTGCCAGCAGCCGACTTGTGGCCGCATCCTCCTACAATGAGCAGTTCTTC. Translating gives CASSRLVAASSYNEQFF.

The chain employs TRBV20-1 and TRBJ2-7; tentatively, D is TRBD1 (6 bases). The CDR3 extends over 13 amino acids. Trimming cost V 5 bases and J 0 bases, with 11 bases left between them. The germline V gene encodes CDR1 DFQATT and CDR2 SNEGSKA (reference sequence). In nucleotides, the CDR3 is TGCAGTGCTCTAGGACAGAGCTCCTACGAGCAGTACTTC. Residues: CSALGQSSYEQYF.

The gene calls are TRBV6-6 and TRBJ2-1, with 9 nucleotides matching TRBD1. CDR1 and CDR2 from the germline V gene are MNHNY and SVGAGI (reference sequence). V lost 8 bases to trimming and J lost 8 bases; unmatched junction nucleotides: 16. The CDR3 is 16 amino acids. This chain's CDR3 is CASLPLGQGNRDEQFF. The CDR3 nucleotides are TGTGCCAGCCTTCCGTTGGGACAGGGAAATAGGGATGAGCAGTTCTTC.

This clonotype has at least ten counts. This chain uses TRBV12-3 or TRBV12-4 with TRBJ2-7; D is unclear. The V and J ends lost 3 bases and 8 bases respectively, with 14 bases between them. This CDR3 is 13 amino acids long. CDR3 in amino acids: CASSFVEDGQQYF. The CDR3 DNA reads TGTGCCAGCAGTTTCGTCGAAGACGGCCAGCAGTACTTC.

This chain links TRBV7-2 with TRBJ2-3; D is possibly TRBD1 (6 bases). This CDR3 comprises 15 residues. Trimming removed 1 base at V and 2 bases at J, with 10 bases between. The germline V gene has CDR1 SGHTA and CDR2 FQGNSA. The CDR3: CASSLGGHITDTQYF. The CDR3 bases are TGTGCCAGCAGCTTAGGGGGACACATCACAGATACGCAGTATTTT.

This chain links TRBV7-4 with TRBJ2-7, with D perhaps given as TRBD1 or TRBD2 (6 bases each). Germline V CDR1 and CDR2: SGHVT, SQSDAQ. The CDR3 sequence is 17 residues long. V was clipped by 5 bases and J by 0 bases, with 20 bases between them. DNA of the CDR3: TGTGCCAGCAGCAAAAGTGGGGGGCCCCCAACCTCCTACGAGCAGTACTTC. Translated: CASSKSGGPPTSYEQYF. Based on the CDR3 plus reference TRBV7-4 and TRBJ2-7, the full variable domain is GAGVSQSPRYKVAKRGRDVALRCDSISGHVTLYWYRQTLGQGSEVLTYSQSDAQRDKSGRPSGRFSAERPERSVSTLKIQRTEQGDSAVYLCASSKSGGPPTSYEQYFGPGTRLTVT.

This clonotype was picked up a small number of times. This chain links TRBV20-1 with TRBJ1-2; D remains unclear. Germline V CDR1 and CDR2: DFQATT, SNEGSKA (reference sequence). CDR3 length equals 12 residues. V was trimmed by 2 bases and J by 5 bases, leaving 9 bases between them. The CDR3 spells CSARSDPYGYTF. The CDR3 nucleotides read TGCAGTGCTAGATCGGACCCTTATGGCTACACCTTC.

Worth noting for this clonotype: In this CDR3 the conserved last residue, phenylalanine or tryptophan, is missing, so a read error is likely. No DNA is shown, since the ends of the CDR3 on it are uncertain; the CDR3 is the one TCRdb lists. The chain links TRBV23-1 to TRBJ1-2; the table's D call of TRBD1 was not tested on the DNA. TRBV23-1 counts as an open reading frame of uncertain function. Counting both end residues, the CDR3 totals 9 amino acids. CDR3 amino acids: CASSPGQAV.

This clonotype was seen many times. V and J are TRBV5-1 and TRBJ2-6; no clear D gene. CDR1 and CDR2 from the germline V gene are SGHRS and YFSETQ. This CDR3 is 14 amino acids long. Trimming took off 1 base at V and 2 bases at J, with 4 bases between the two ends. CDR3 in amino acids: CASSLTTGANVLTF. The CDR3 DNA reads as TGCGCCAGCAGCTTGACGACTGGGGCCAACGTCCTGACTTTC.

This clonotype was observed a handful of times. V and J are TRBV20-1 and TRBJ2-7; 10 positions agree with TRBD1. V shed 0 bases, J shed 4 bases, and the junction held 6 bases outside the gene matches. Germline V CDR1 and CDR2: DFQATT, SNEGSKA (reference sequence). CDR3 length equals 15 residues. CDR3 residues: CSARDSDRGLYEQYF. In DNA, the CDR3 is TGCAGTGCTAGAGATTCCGACAGGGGGCTTTACGAGCAGTACTTC.

This clonotype appeared a few times. The V call is TRBV7-3, the J call TRBJ2-7; 9 bases fit TRBD1. V was pared by 3 bases and J by 5 bases, with 5 bases of the junction left unmatched. CDR3 size: 14 residues. The V gene's germline CDR1 is SGHTA and CDR2 FQGTGA. The CDR3 DNA reads TGTGCCAGCAGCTTGACAGGGGGGCCGGACGAGCAGTACTTC. Translating it yields CASSLTGGPDEQYF.

This rearrangement joins TRBV2 to TRBJ2-5; 14 positions agree with TRBD2. The germline gives CDR1 SNHLY, CDR2 FYNNEI. After removal of 6 bases from V and 5 bases from J, the junction contained 11 bases not matched to a gene. The CDR3 runs 17 residues. In DNA, the CDR3 is TGTGCCAGCAGGCCCGGACTAGCGGGGGGCCGTCGCGAGACCCAGTACTTC. This encodes CASRPGLAGGRRETQYF.

The chain combines TRBV14 with TRBJ2-1; TRBD2 is a possible D gene (5 bases). V was shortened by 5 bases and J by 4 bases, with 12 bases between the two germline ends. CDR3 size: 14 residues. Germline assignment: CDR1 SGHDN and CDR2 FVKESK. This CDR3 is CASSYGGYYNEQFF. Written as DNA, the CDR3 is TGTGCCAGCAGCTACGGAGGTTATTACAATGAGCAGTTCTTC. Filled out from reference TRBV14 and TRBJ2-1, the complete variable domain reads EAGVTQFPSHSVIEKGQTVTLRCDPISGHDNLYWYRRVMGKEIKFLLHFVKESKQDESGMPNNRFLAERTGGTYSTLKVQPAELEDSGVYFCASSYGGYYNEQFFGPGTRLTVL.

The gene calls are TRBV6-5 and TRBJ2-1; 14 positions match TRBD2. This CDR3 is built from 19 residues. Germline assignment: CDR1 MNHEY and CDR2 SVGAGI. V was pared by 0 bases and J by 3 bases, with 7 bases of the junction left unmatched. The CDR3 protein is CASSYSRTSGGPRYNEQFF. Written as DNA, the CDR3 is TGTGCCAGCAGTTACTCGCGGACTAGCGGGGGGCCTCGCTACAATGAGCAGTTCTTC.

This clonotype was observed a handful of times. This chain links TRBV24-1 with TRBJ2-7, with D uncertain. This CDR3 is built from 11 residues. The germline CDR1 and CDR2 sequences are KGHDR and SFDVKD. V was pared by 4 bases and J by 2 bases, with 2 bases between. The CDR3: CATSDAYEQYF. The CDR3, as DNA: TGTGCCACCAGTGACGCCTACGAGCAGTACTTC.

This clonotype was observed a handful of times. The V call is TRBV7-9, the J call TRBJ2-1; the D gene is possibly TRBD1 (6 bases). Trimming took off 2 bases at V and 3 bases at J, with 11 bases between the two ends. Germline V gives CDR1 SEHNR, CDR2 FQNEAQ (reference sequence). The CDR3 is 15 amino acids. The CDR3 sequence is CASSLSQGIYNEQFF. DNA of the CDR3: TGTGCCAGCAGCTTATCGCAGGGGATCTACAATGAGCAGTTCTTC. Variable domain in full (rest from reference TRBV7-9 and TRBJ2-1): DTGVSQNPRHKITKRGQNVTFRCDPISEHNRLYWYRQTLGQGPEFLTYFQNEAQLEKSRLLSDRFSAERPKGSFSTLEIQRTEQGDSAMYLCASSLSQGIYNEQFFGPGTRLTVL.

The V gene is TRBV27, the J gene TRBJ2-7, with a weak D call TRBD1 (6 bases). The CDR3 runs 15 residues. CDR1 is MNHEY, CDR2 SMNVEV, per germline (reference sequence). The V and J ends lost 6 bases and 0 bases respectively, with 15 bases between them. CDR3: CASSQTGRSSYEQYF. The CDR3 bases are TGTGCCAGCAGCCAGACAGGCAGGAGCTCCTACGAGCAGTACTTC.

This clonotype appeared a few times. The chain has TRBV5-1 and TRBJ2-1, with unresolved D. Germline loops: CDR1 SGHRS, CDR2 YFSETQ. With 1 base removed from V and 6 bases from J, the gap between germline ends came to 8 bases. The CDR3 is 13 amino acids. The chain's CDR3 is CASSLLVGNEQFF. The CDR3 DNA is TGCGCCAGCAGCTTGTTGGTGGGCAATGAGCAGTTCTTC.

The V call is TRBV4-1, the J call TRBJ2-5; D is possibly TRBD2 (6 bases). CDR3 length equals 17 residues. Germline V gene data show CDR1 as MGHRA and CDR2 as YSYEKL. The ends were cut back, 0 bases at V and 2 bases at J, with 16 bases in the middle. Here the CDR3 DNA reads TGCGCCAGCAGCCAAGATTGGCGGGGCACCCTTCAAGAGACCCAGTACTTC. As protein: CASSQDWRGTLQETQYF.

The chain joins TRBV24-1 to TRBJ1-2, with D perhaps matching TRBD1 (6 bases). CDR3 size: 15 residues. Trimming stripped 7 bases from V and 3 bases from J, with 17 bases between. The germline V gene has CDR1 KGHDR and CDR2 SFDVKD. CDR3 bases: TGTGCCACCAGGGGGACGGGGGGCCATGACTATGGCTACACCTTC. Translating it yields CATRGTGGHDYGYTF.

This chain uses TRBV9 with TRBJ2-7; D tentatively fits TRBD1 or TRBD2 (6 bases each). Trimming left V 4 bases short and J 1 base short, with 12 bases between. The CDR3 consists of 14 residues. In germline, CDR1 is SGDLS, CDR2 YYNGEE. As DNA, the CDR3 is TGTGCCAGCAGCACCGGGGGCCGGTCCTACGAGCAGTACTTC. It specifies CASSTGGRSYEQYF.

This chain connects TRBV29-1 to TRBJ2-5; tentative D call: TRBD2 (5 bases). Trimming removed 4 bases at V and 1 base at J, with 16 bases between. The CDR3 loop spans 15 amino acids. In germline, CDR1 is SQVTM, CDR2 ANQGSEA. The CDR3 region has the DNA TGCAGCGTTGGAGGGCCAGAGGGCATCCAAGAGACCCAGTACTTC. Residues: CSVGGPEGIQETQYF.

This chain joins TRBV7-2 and TRBJ2-7; possible D gene TRBD1, 6 bases. The CDR3 length is 14 residues. V was pared by 5 bases and J by 6 bases, with 17 bases between. CDR1 and CDR2 from the germline V gene are SGHTA and FQGNSA. Written as DNA, the CDR3 is TGTGCCAGCAGCACCAACAGGGATTTGGGCGAGCAGTACTTC. Translating it yields CASSTNRDLGEQYF. The full variable domain, with the rest looked up from reference TRBV7-2 and TRBJ2-7, is GAGVSQSPSNKVTEKGKDVELRCDPISGHTALYWYRQSLGQGLEFLIYFQGNSAPDKSGLPSDRFSAERTGGSVSTLTIQRTQQEDSAVYLCASSTNRDLGEQYFGPGTRLTVT.

This clonotype was picked up a small number of times. This sequence joins TRBV19 and TRBJ1-2; D call uncertain. Trimming took 10 bases from V and 7 from J, leaving 16 bases between them. Per germline, CDR1 LNHDA and CDR2 SQIVND (reference sequence). CDR3 length equals 12 residues. In DNA form, the CDR3 reads TGTGCCACTCACGAAGTCCGGGGTGGCTACACCTTC. It yields the protein CATHEVRGGYTF. The variable domain in full, with the rest retrieved from reference TRBV19 and TRBJ1-2, is DGGITQSPKYLFRKEGQNVTLSCEQNLNHDAMYWYRQDPGQGLRLIYYSQIVNDFQKGDIAEGYSVSREKKESFPLTVTSAQKNPTAFYLCATHEVRGGYTFGSGTRLTVV.

This clonotype was counted only a few times. V usage is TRBV15 and J usage is TRBJ2-5; D is ambiguous. CDR3 length: 12 residues. Germline-derived CDR1 and CDR2 are LNHNV and YYDKDF (reference sequence). The V gene lost 6 bases and the J gene lost 2 bases, with 7 bases spanning the gap. CDR3 protein: CATRGRQETQYF. In nucleotides, the CDR3 is TGTGCCACCAGGGGCAGACAAGAGACCCAGTACTTC.

This chain's CDR3 is CASSSIPSAPLHF. The CDR3 bases are TGTGCCAGCAGCTCAATCCCATCGGCACCCCTCCACTTT. The rearrangement uses TRBV7-6 and TRBJ1-6, with unresolved D. Trimming cost V 4 bases and J 11 bases, with 12 bases left between them. The CDR3 extends over 13 amino acids. Germline CDR1 SGHVS, CDR2 FNYEAQ.